Presented here are 26 T cell receptor beta chains from one specimen sequenced in a study of somatic mutations in cytotoxic T cells in rheumatoid arthritis. Repertoires were generated with immunoSEQ multiplex PCR, while TCRdb's copy carries only in-frame clones and drops some. This sample carries 15,000 to 20,000 clones, roughly 80% of them seen once, and the ten largest clones take approximately 4.6%. Input material: CD8+ T cells sorted from blood. Receptor source: an adult with rheumatoid arthritis.

This clone was observed once. The rearrangement uses TRBV6-5 and TRBJ2-7; D may be TRBD2 (5 bases). V dropped 5 bases and J dropped 3 bases, with 8 bases sitting between them. CDR3 length: 12 residues. Per the germline V gene, CDR1 is MNHEY and CDR2 is SVGAGI. This chain's CDR3 is CASSPGVYEQYF. The CDR3 DNA is TGTGCCAGCAGTCCCGGGGTCTACGAGCAGTACTTC.

The rearrangement uses TRBV10-3 and TRBJ2-7; possibly TRBD2 for D (6 bases). V was clipped by 6 bases and J by 1 base, with 13 bases between them. The CDR3 has 14 amino acids. Germline CDR1 and CDR2: ENHRY and SYGVKD. In nucleotides, the CDR3 is TGTGCCATCAGCCCCGGGACTGGTTCCTACGAGCAGTACTTC. As protein: CAISPGTGSYEQYF.

V gene TRBV9 combines with J gene TRBJ2-5, with TRBD1 identical over 7 bases. Trimming took 2 bases from V and 5 from J; bases not matched to a gene: 9. The CDR3 runs 15 residues. CDR1 is SGDLS and CDR2 is YYNGEE in the germline V gene. CDR3 nucleotides: TGTGCCAGCAGCGTCGACAGGGTAGTGGGGGAGACCCAGTACTTC. Its translation is CASSVDRVVGETQYF. Using reference TRBV9 and TRBJ2-5 for the parts outside the CDR3, the full variable domain is DSGVTQTPKHLITATGQRVTLRCSPRSGDLSVYWYQQSLDQGLQFLIQYYNGEERAKGNILERFSAQQFPDLHSELNLSSLELGDSALYFCASSVDRVVGETQYFGPGTRLLVL.

The chain links TRBV27 to TRBJ2-3; D is unclear. V was trimmed by 10 bases and J by 2 bases, leaving 4 bases between them. The CDR3 sequence is 10 residues long. CDR1 MNHEY and CDR2 SMNVEV come from the germline V gene (reference sequence). Here the CDR3 reads CATLTDTQYF. In DNA form, the CDR3 reads TGTGCCACCCTCACAGATACGCAGTATTTT.

CDR3 loop: CASTPDFRGEKLFF. The CDR3 DNA reads TGTGCCAGCACCCCGGACTTCCGGGGGGAAAAACTGTTTTTT. The gene calls are TRBV6-6 and TRBJ1-4; D might be TRBD1 (5 bases). Germline-derived CDR1 and CDR2 are MNHNY and SVGAGI (reference sequence). The CDR3 has 14 residues. V lost 7 bases and J lost 8, with 17 bases in between.

This clone showed up just a few times. The V and J genes are TRBV9 and TRBJ1-4; D unclear. The CDR3 covers 15 residues. V gave up 3 bases and J gave up 5 bases, with 14 bases separating them. Germline CDR1 SGDLS, CDR2 YYNGEE. The CDR3 reads CASSAIGRENEKLFF. CDR3 bases: TGTGCCAGCAGCGCCATCGGTAGGGAGAATGAAAAACTGTTTTTT.

The J gene is TRBJ2-5, the V gene TRBV7-8, with 10 bases aligning to TRBD2. Germline CDR1 SGHVS, CDR2 FQNEAQ. V trimming: 5 bases; J trimming: 2 bases; junction bases outside the gene matches: 5. This CDR3 spans 15 amino acids. This chain's CDR3 is CASSVTSGEQETQYF. In nucleotides, the CDR3 is TGTGCCAGCAGCGTCACTAGCGGGGAACAAGAGACCCAGTACTTC.

The V gene is TRBV5-4, the J gene TRBJ1-1, with 8 positions matching TRBD1. This CDR3 spans 14 amino acids. Per the germline V gene, CDR1 is SGHNT and CDR2 is YYREEE (reference sequence). V was pared by 5 bases and J by 1 base, with 4 bases of the junction left unmatched. The CDR3 is CASSWTGRNTEAFF. CDR3 in DNA: TGTGCCAGCAGTTGGACAGGGCGGAACACTGAAGCTTTCTTT.

The CDR3 nucleotides read TGTGCCAGCAGTGAACGCTCGCCTTGGGGCGCCGGCAATCAGCCCCAGCATTTT. It yields the protein CASSERSPWGAGNQPQHF. The chain has TRBV2 and TRBJ1-5; tentatively, D is TRBD1 (5 bases). V lost 2 bases, J lost 2 bases, and 19 bases lay in between. This CDR3 has 18 residues. In germline, CDR1 is SNHLY, CDR2 FYNNEI.

V usage is TRBV25-1 and J usage is TRBJ1-1, with D unclear. The CDR3 covers 13 residues. Germline CDR1 and CDR2: MGHDK and SYGVNS. Trimming left V 4 bases short and J 2 bases short, with 8 bases between. In nucleotides, the CDR3 is TGTGCCAGCAGTGCGAAGATAAACACTGAAGCTTTCTTT. This sequence encodes CASSAKINTEAFF.

This clone appeared once. This chain connects TRBV5-6 to TRBJ1-6; TRBD1 might be the D (6 bases). The CDR3 has 17 amino acids. The germline CDR1 and CDR2 sequences are SGHDT and YYEEEE. V lost 1 base and J 0 bases, leaving 11 bases between the germline ends. DNA of the CDR3: TGTGCCAGCAGCTTGACAGGGACGAGCTCCTATAATTCACCCCTCCACTTT. Its protein is CASSLTGTSSYNSPLHF.

This chain uses TRBV19 with TRBJ2-7; 8 bases are a match to TRBD1. Germline assignment: CDR1 LNHDA and CDR2 SQIVND (reference sequence). The CDR3 spans 13 residues. With V trimmed by 6 bases and J by 0 bases, 1 base remained unmatched. CDR3 DNA sequence: TGTGCCAGTAGCAGGGGGCCCTCCTACGAGCAGTACTTC. Translating gives CASSRGPSYEQYF.

This chain joins TRBV9 and TRBJ2-7; the D gene is possibly TRBD2 (6 bases). The CDR3 runs 14 residues. V lost 4 bases and J lost 0, with 11 bases in between. Germline V lookup: CDR1 SGDLS, CDR2 YYNGEE. CDR3 nucleotide sequence: TGTGCCAGCAGCTCGCACGGGAGCTCCTACGAGCAGTACTTC. This gives the protein CASSSHGSSYEQYF.

This clone turned up a few times. The gene calls are TRBV30 and TRBJ1-2; D is ambiguous. Looked up from germline, CDR1 is GTSNPN and CDR2 is SVGIG (reference sequence). This CDR3 is built from 11 residues. V was shortened by 3 bases and J by 8 bases, with 10 bases between the two germline ends. The CDR3, as DNA: TGTGCCTGGAGGGACTCAAGGGGCTACACCTTC. This translates into CAWRDSRGYTF.

This chain's CDR3 is CATSRDPMTGGWETQYF. Written as DNA, the CDR3 is TGTGCCACCAGCAGAGATCCCATGACAGGGGGGTGGGAGACCCAGTACTTC. The chain employs TRBV15 and TRBJ2-5; TRBD1 agrees at 9 bases. Trimming took 0 bases from V and 5 from J; bases not matched to a gene: 10. CDR1 and CDR2 from the germline V gene are LNHNV and YYDKDF (reference sequence). This CDR3 contains 17 residues. The whole variable domain, filled in from reference TRBV15 and TRBJ2-5, reads DAMVIQNPRYQVTQFGKPVTLSCSQTLNHNVMYWYQQKSSQAPKLLFHYYDKDFNNEADTPDNFQSRRPNTSFCFLDIRSPGLGDTAMYLCATSRDPMTGGWETQYFGPGTRLLVL.

The chain recombines TRBV7-9 with TRBJ2-5; D is undetermined. Deletions cut 7 bases from V and 0 bases from J, with 9 bases between. Germline CDR1 is SEHNR and CDR2 is FQNEAQ (reference sequence). CDR3 length: 13 residues. DNA for the CDR3: TGTGCCAGCATGGGCGAAAACCAAGAGACCCAGTACTTC. Protein sequence: CASMGENQETQYF.

The rearrangement links TRBV9 to TRBJ1-1; possible D gene TRBD1, 6 bases. From germline, CDR1 is SGDLS and CDR2 YYNGEE. The CDR3 runs to 13 residues. The ends were cut back, 1 base at V and 5 bases at J, with 9 bases in the middle. Here the CDR3 DNA reads TGTGCCAGCAGCGTAACAGGGAAAACTGAAGCTTTCTTT. This gives the protein CASSVTGKTEAFF. Complete variable domain (other parts from reference TRBV9 and TRBJ1-1): DSGVTQTPKHLITATGQRVTLRCSPRSGDLSVYWYQQSLDQGLQFLIQYYNGEERAKGNILERFSAQQFPDLHSELNLSSLELGDSALYFCASSVTGKTEAFFGQGTRLTVV.

The rearrangement uses TRBV5-1 and TRBJ1-4; D is perhaps TRBD1 (6 bases). Trimming left V 5 bases short and J 6 bases short, with 11 bases between. The CDR3 has 13 residues. CDR1 is SGHRS and CDR2 is YFSETQ in the germline V gene. The CDR3 loop is CASRGAHDEKLFF. The CDR3 nucleotides read TGCGCCAGCAGGGGGGCGCATGATGAAAAACTGTTTTTT.

CDR3 sequence: CAWSDDRGGYEQYF. In nucleotides, the CDR3 is TGTGCCTGGAGCGATGACAGGGGTGGGTACGAGCAGTACTTC. The chain couples TRBV30 to TRBJ2-7, with 8 nucleotides matching TRBD1. V lost 3 bases, J lost 4 bases, and 8 bases stayed unmatched. Germline V CDR1 and CDR2: GTSNPN, SVGIG (reference sequence). The CDR3 length is 14 residues.

The chain employs TRBV7-2 and TRBJ2-1; D is undetermined. This CDR3 spans 11 amino acids. Deletions cut 5 bases from V and 10 bases from J, with 9 bases between. Germline V gives CDR1 SGHTA, CDR2 FQGNSA. In nucleotides, the CDR3 is TGTGCCAGCAGCCCCCCGTTGGAGCAGTTCTTC. Translating gives CASSPPLEQFF.

This rearrangement joins TRBV12-1 to TRBJ2-7; the table's TRBD1 call for D was not verified on the DNA. TRBV12-1 constitutes a pseudogene. CDR3 size: 16 residues. The DNA of the CDR3 is TGTGCCAGCAGCTCGTGCACAAGCAGGTTCTCCTACGAGCAGTACTTC. Translated: CASSSCTSRFSYEQYF.

V gene TRBV9 combines with J gene TRBJ1-1; unclear D gene. Trimming left V 0 bases short and J 8 bases short, with 5 bases between. Germline CDR1 SGDLS, CDR2 YYNGEE. The CDR3 loop spans 11 amino acids. The CDR3 spells CASSVVTEAFF. For the CDR3, the DNA is TGTGCCAGCAGCGTAGTTACCGAAGCTTTCTTT.

The chain has TRBV14 and TRBJ1-3; D is unclear. Trimming pared 4 bases from V and 2 bases from J, leaving 12 bases between. CDR1 SGHDN and CDR2 FVKESK come from the germline V gene. This CDR3 comprises 15 residues. The CDR3: CASSPWVSPGNTIYF. In DNA, the CDR3 is TGTGCCAGCAGCCCATGGGTGAGCCCTGGAAACACCATATATTTT.

The chain links TRBV5-8 to TRBJ2-3; 11 bases agree with TRBD1. Germline trimming cut 5 bases from V and 5 bases from J; bases unmatched to any gene: 10. Germline CDR1 reads SGHTS; CDR2 reads YDEGEE. The CDR3 extends over 16 amino acids. CDR3 region: CASRPTGTGGLDTQYF. The CDR3 DNA reads as TGTGCCAGCAGACCCACCGGGACAGGGGGTTTAGATACGCAGTATTTT.

V and J are TRBV27 and TRBJ2-3; D gene uncertain. Germline V gene lookup returns CDR1 MNHEY and CDR2 SMNVEV (reference sequence). The CDR3 runs to 15 residues. V lost 0 bases and J lost 1, with 8 bases in between. CDR3 region: CASSLSFSGTDTQYF. The CDR3 nucleotides read TGTGCCAGCAGTTTATCCTTTTCCGGCACAGATACGCAGTATTTT.

The CDR3 loop is CASSLGGGTKEAFF. DNA for the CDR3: TGTGCCAGCAGCTTAGGAGGGGGAACGAAAGAAGCTTTCTTT. The gene calls are TRBV13 and TRBJ1-1, with TRBD1 as a possible D gene (6 bases). The CDR3 covers 14 residues. Looked up from germline, CDR1 is PRHDT and CDR2 is FYEKMQ (reference sequence). V was clipped by 0 bases and J by 8 bases, with 13 bases between them.